This is a list of T cell receptor beta chains from one sample in a study of T cells in Graves' hyperthyroidism and ophthalmopathy. TCRdb re-called the multiplex PCR reads through MiXCR, storing one row per CDR3 protein. The sample holds some 270,000 distinct CDR3 sequences, more than 10% seen once. The sequencing input was blood. These receptors were obtained from a woman aged 30 to 39 with Graves' hyperthyroidism that later progressed to Graves' ophthalmopathy. CDR3s include the opening cysteine and the closing phenylalanine or tryptophan. Fields, in order: V gene, clone size, D gene, J gene, CDR3 protein, CDR3 DNA. A D gene is named only where the DNA matches it firmly. Some rows have no size entry. The others give once, few or many, or a class for an expanded clone.

V gene: TRBV6-1; clone size: many; D gene: TRBD2; J gene: TRBJ2-1; CDR3 protein: CASSLAGGREQFF; CDR3 DNA: TGTGCCAGCAGTTTAGCGGGAGGGCGTGAGCAGTTCTTC
V gene: TRBV11-1; clone size: many; D gene: .; J gene: TRBJ2-1; CDR3 protein: CASSPAEGPTPDEQFF; CDR3 DNA: TGTGCCAGCAGCCCCGCCGAGGGACCTACCCCCGATGAGCAGTTCTTC
V gene: TRBV6-1; clone size: many; D gene: TRBD2; J gene: TRBJ2-2; CDR3 protein: CASSEPGLAGAGTGELFF; CDR3 DNA: TGTGCCAGCAGTGAACCGGGACTAGCGGGAGCGGGCACCGGGGAGCTGTTTTTT
V gene: TRBV29-1; clone size: many; D gene: .; J gene: TRBJ1-2; CDR3 protein: CSVEDPGRTHGYTF; CDR3 DNA: TGCAGCGTTGAAGACCCCGGGAGGACCCATGGCTACACCTTC
V gene: TRBV11-2; clone size: many; D gene: .; J gene: TRBJ2-5; CDR3 protein: CASSSPWTSQETQYF; CDR3 DNA: TGTGCCAGCAGCTCCCCATGGACAAGCCAAGAGACCCAGTACTTC
V gene: TRBV7-8; clone size: many; D gene: .; J gene: TRBJ2-7; CDR3 protein: CASSFPGFSYEQYF; CDR3 DNA: TGTGCCAGCAGCTTTCCGGGCTTCTCCTACGAGCAGTACTTC
V gene: TRBV18; clone size: .; D gene: .; J gene: TRBJ2-5; CDR3 protein: CASSPMNSQETQYF; CDR3 DNA: TGTGCCAGCTCACCAATGAACAGTCAAGAGACCCAGTACTTC
V gene: TRBV7-9; clone size: .; D gene: .; J gene: TRBJ1-2; CDR3 protein: CASSLLGPGIGYGYTF; CDR3 DNA: TGTGCCAGCAGCTTACTAGGGCCCGGTATTGGGTATGGCTACACCTTC
V gene: TRBV28; clone size: many; D gene: .; J gene: TRBJ2-3; CDR3 protein: CASSSFSRGGTDTQYF; CDR3 DNA: TGTGCCAGCAGTTCGTTCAGTAGAGGTGGCACAGATACGCAGTATTTT
V gene: TRBV15; clone size: many; D gene: TRBD1; J gene: TRBJ1-6; CDR3 protein: CATRRTGTENSPLHF; CDR3 DNA: TGTGCCACCAGGAGAACCGGGACAGAGAATTCACCCCTCCACTTT
V gene: TRBV7-9; clone size: few; D gene: TRBD2; J gene: TRBJ2-1; CDR3 protein: CASSSVTSGNLDEQFF; CDR3 DNA: TGTGCCAGCAGCTCGGTGACTAGCGGGAATCTTGATGAGCAGTTCTTC
V gene: TRBV30; clone size: .; D gene: TRBD1; J gene: TRBJ1-2; CDR3 protein: CAWVWSGQGSGYTF; CDR3 DNA: TGTGCCTGGGTGTGGAGTGGACAGGGTAGCGGCTACACCTTC
V gene: TRBV19; clone size: .; D gene: .; J gene: TRBJ2-7; CDR3 protein: CASSIAGRAPEQYF; CDR3 DNA: TGTGCCAGTAGTATAGCGGGCAGGGCCCCCGAGCAGTACTTC
V gene: TRBV18; clone size: many; D gene: .; J gene: TRBJ1-3; CDR3 protein: CASSPPLQGGSGNTIYF; CDR3 DNA: TGTGCCAGCTCACCACCGTTGCAAGGGGGCTCTGGAAACACCATATATTTT
V gene: TRBV20-1; clone size: many; D gene: .; J gene: TRBJ2-1; CDR3 protein: CSARESASVSGGEQFF; CDR3 DNA: TGCAGTGCTAGAGAGTCTGCTAGCGTGTCTGGGGGTGAGCAGTTCTTC
V gene: TRBV11-2; clone size: many; D gene: TRBD1; J gene: TRBJ2-2; CDR3 protein: CASSLGRQGNTGELFF; CDR3 DNA: TGTGCCAGCAGCTTAGGAAGACAGGGAAACACCGGGGAGCTGTTTTTT
V gene: TRBV5-8; clone size: many; D gene: TRBD1; J gene: TRBJ1-5; CDR3 protein: CASSFPGQGAQGNQPQHF; CDR3 DNA: TGTGCCAGCAGCTTTCCCGGACAGGGGGCCCAGGGCAATCAGCCCCAGCATTTT
V gene: TRBV7-2; clone size: many; D gene: TRBD1; J gene: TRBJ1-1; CDR3 protein: CASSSTNRGNTEAFF; CDR3 DNA: TGTGCCAGCAGCTCCACTAACAGGGGGAACACTGAAGCTTTCTTT
V gene: TRBV5-6; clone size: few; D gene: .; J gene: TRBJ2-1; CDR3 protein: CASSSLISGIHNEQFF; CDR3 DNA: TGTGCCAGCAGCTCATTGATTAGCGGTATACACAATGAGCAGTTCTTC
V gene: TRBV28; clone size: many; D gene: .; J gene: TRBJ1-1; CDR3 protein: CASSPHRQDGEAFF; CDR3 DNA: TGTGCCAGCAGTCCCCACCGGCAGGACGGTGAAGCTTTCTTT
V gene: TRBV7-3; clone size: few; D gene: TRBD1; J gene: TRBJ2-2; CDR3 protein: CASSPHPGTGGVGTGELFF; CDR3 DNA: TGTGCCAGCAGCCCCCACCCCGGGACAGGGGGCGTCGGCACCGGGGAGCTGTTTTTT
V gene: TRBV6-1; clone size: few; D gene: TRBD2; J gene: TRBJ2-3; CDR3 protein: CASRPGGGDTQYF; CDR3 DNA: TGTGCCAGCAGGCCGGGAGGCGGGGATACGCAGTATTTT
V gene: TRBV5-6; clone size: many; D gene: .; J gene: TRBJ2-5; CDR3 protein: CASSLMSQETQYF; CDR3 DNA: TGTGCCAGCAGCTTGATGAGTCAAGAGACCCAGTACTTC
V gene: TRBV20-1; clone size: many; D gene: TRBD2; J gene: TRBJ2-7; CDR3 protein: CSARPILPGLAHSYEQYF; CDR3 DNA: TGCAGTGCTAGACCCATATTACCGGGACTAGCGCACTCCTACGAGCAGTACTTC
V gene: TRBV19; clone size: many; D gene: .; J gene: TRBJ1-1; CDR3 protein: CATHLNTEAFF; CDR3 DNA: TGTGCCACTCACTTGAACACTGAAGCTTTCTTT
V gene: TRBV25-1; clone size: .; D gene: TRBD1; J gene: TRBJ2-1; CDR3 protein: CASQLPGQGYNEQFF; CDR3 DNA: TGTGCCAGCCAACTCCCGGGACAGGGCTACAATGAGCAGTTCTTC
V gene: TRBV12-3/TRBV12-4; clone size: many; D gene: .; J gene: TRBJ1-1; CDR3 protein: CASRQGGNTEAFF; CDR3 DNA: TGTGCCAGCAGGCAGGGCGGGAACACTGAAGCTTTCTTT
V gene: TRBV7-9; clone size: few; D gene: .; J gene: TRBJ2-7; CDR3 protein: CASSPPHRENEQYF; CDR3 DNA: TGTGCCAGCAGCCCACCCCACAGGGAAAACGAGCAGTACTTC
V gene: TRBV12-3/TRBV12-4; clone size: many; D gene: TRBD1; J gene: TRBJ1-5; CDR3 protein: CASSLQGQGTSNQPQHF; CDR3 DNA: TGTGCCAGCAGTTTACAAGGACAGGGAACTAGCAATCAGCCCCAGCATTTT
V gene: TRBV29-1; clone size: few; D gene: .; J gene: TRBJ1-2; CDR3 protein: CSARQLDGYTF; CDR3 DNA: TGCAGCGCCAGACAGCTTGATGGCTACACCTTC
V gene: TRBV15; clone size: .; D gene: TRBD1; J gene: TRBJ2-3; CDR3 protein: CATSRDQGQSSTDTQYF; CDR3 DNA: TGTGCCACCAGCAGAGATCAGGGACAGTCGTCGACAGATACGCAGTATTTT
V gene: TRBV12-3/TRBV12-4; clone size: many; D gene: TRBD2; J gene: TRBJ2-1; CDR3 protein: CASSLVGGLAGGEQFF; CDR3 DNA: TGTGCCAGCAGTTTAGTAGGGGGACTAGCGGGGGGAGAGCAGTTCTTC
V gene: TRBV24-1; clone size: few; D gene: TRBD1; J gene: TRBJ1-5; CDR3 protein: CATRAGTGINQPQHF; CDR3 DNA: TGTGCCACGAGAGCCGGGACAGGGATAAATCAGCCCCAGCATTTT
V gene: TRBV11-1; clone size: .; D gene: .; J gene: TRBJ2-3; CDR3 protein: CATRDDGDTQYF; CDR3 DNA: TGTGCCACCCGGGACGACGGAGATACGCAGTATTTT
V gene: TRBV29-1; clone size: many; D gene: .; J gene: TRBJ2-1; CDR3 protein: CSVDGGPPYNEQFF; CDR3 DNA: TGCAGCGTTGACGGGGGGCCGCCCTACAATGAGCAGTTCTTC
V gene: TRBV7-9; clone size: many; D gene: TRBD2; J gene: TRBJ2-1; CDR3 protein: CASRPNQGLAGVNEQFF; CDR3 DNA: TGTGCCAGCAGGCCAAACCAGGGACTAGCGGGTGTCAATGAGCAGTTCTTC
V gene: TRBV3-1; clone size: many; D gene: .; J gene: TRBJ1-2; CDR3 protein: CASSMRQATRSYGYTF; CDR3 DNA: TGTGCCAGCAGCATGAGACAGGCCACCCGGAGTTATGGCTACACCTTC
V gene: TRBV20-1; clone size: many; D gene: .; J gene: TRBJ1-2; CDR3 protein: CSARDGGDSHYGYTF; CDR3 DNA: TGCAGTGCTAGAGATGGAGGGGACTCTCACTATGGCTACACCTTC
V gene: TRBV9; clone size: .; D gene: .; J gene: TRBJ2-1; CDR3 protein: CASNPGASYNEQFF; CDR3 DNA: TGTGCCAGCAACCCGGGAGCCTCCTACAATGAGCAGTTCTTC
V gene: TRBV3-1; clone size: .; D gene: .; J gene: TRBJ1-2; CDR3 protein: CASSQETGGYGYTF; CDR3 DNA: TGTGCCAGCAGCCAGGAGACTGGGGGCTATGGCTACACCTTC
V gene: TRBV27; clone size: many; D gene: .; J gene: TRBJ1-4; CDR3 protein: CASSFLGGGDEKLFF; CDR3 DNA: TGTGCCAGCAGTTTTCTAGGAGGTGGGGATGAAAAACTGTTTTTT
V gene: TRBV19; clone size: .; D gene: .; J gene: TRBJ2-1; CDR3 protein: CASSFRSGGEQFF; CDR3 DNA: TGTGCCAGTAGCTTTAGGAGCGGCGGCGAGCAGTTCTTC
V gene: TRBV6-1; clone size: .; D gene: .; J gene: TRBJ2-7; CDR3 protein: CASRGGGKSGEQYF; CDR3 DNA: TGTGCCAGCAGGGGTGGCGGGAAGTCCGGCGAGCAGTACTTC
V gene: TRBV11-2; clone size: many; D gene: .; J gene: TRBJ2-5; CDR3 protein: CASSSFLEYETQYF; CDR3 DNA: TGTGCCAGCAGCTCTTTCCTGGAGTACGAGACCCAGTACTTC
V gene: TRBV6-9; clone size: .; D gene: .; J gene: TRBJ1-1; CDR3 protein: CASSNLGNTEAFF; CDR3 DNA: TGTGCCAGCAGTAATCTTGGAAACACTGAAGCTTTCTTT
V gene: TRBV12-5; clone size: many; D gene: TRBD2; J gene: TRBJ2-1; CDR3 protein: CASGPGTSGYNEQFF; CDR3 DNA: TGTGCTAGTGGCCCCGGGACTAGCGGTTACAATGAGCAGTTCTTC
V gene: TRBV27; clone size: many; D gene: .; J gene: TRBJ2-1; CDR3 protein: CASSSGTGEQFF; CDR3 DNA: TGTGCCAGCAGTTCGGGAACAGGGGAGCAGTTCTTC
V gene: TRBV29-1; clone size: many; D gene: .; J gene: TRBJ2-1; CDR3 protein: CSVEGSSYNEQFF; CDR3 DNA: TGCAGCGTTGAAGGGAGCTCCTACAATGAGCAGTTCTTC
V gene: TRBV3-1; clone size: many; D gene: TRBD1; J gene: TRBJ1-1; CDR3 protein: CASSYSGGAGTEAFF; CDR3 DNA: TGTGCCAGCAGCTACTCAGGGGGCGCGGGCACTGAAGCTTTCTTT
V gene: TRBV7-8; clone size: many; D gene: TRBD1; J gene: TRBJ1-1; CDR3 protein: CASSGRQGGFSNTEAFF; CDR3 DNA: TGTGCCAGCAGCGGGCGACAGGGGGGATTTTCCAACACTGAAGCTTTCTTT
V gene: TRBV6-1; clone size: many; D gene: .; J gene: TRBJ2-7; CDR3 protein: CASIQGSGEQYF; CDR3 DNA: TGTGCCAGCATCCAGGGTTCCGGCGAGCAGTACTTC
V gene: TRBV7-3; clone size: many; D gene: .; J gene: TRBJ2-1; CDR3 protein: CASSKLSNEQFF; CDR3 DNA: TGTGCCAGCAGCAAACTCAGCAATGAGCAGTTCTTC
V gene: TRBV9; clone size: .; D gene: TRBD2; J gene: TRBJ2-3; CDR3 protein: CASRQRDSATDTQYF; CDR3 DNA: TGTGCCAGCAGGCAGCGGGATTCAGCTACAGATACGCAGTATTTT
V gene: TRBV4-3; clone size: .; D gene: .; J gene: TRBJ2-2; CDR3 protein: CASSPRTDNTGELFF; CDR3 DNA: TGCGCCAGCAGCCCAAGGACCGATAACACCGGGGAGCTGTTTTTT
V gene: TRBV24-1; clone size: .; D gene: .; J gene: TRBJ2-2; CDR3 protein: CATRGRMNTGELFF; CDR3 DNA: TGTGCCACCAGGGGGAGGATGAACACCGGGGAGCTGTTTTTT
V gene: TRBV5-4; clone size: .; D gene: TRBD1; J gene: TRBJ2-7; CDR3 protein: CASSLQGVQYF; CDR3 DNA: TGTGCCAGCAGCTTACAGGGGGTGCAGTACTTC